The next 29 T cell receptor beta chains were all read from a single sample in a study of T cells after yellow fever vaccination (dated by TCRdb to the late 2010s). The treatment or condition label of this sample denotes: live attenuated yellow fever vaccine strain. Libraries were prepared through 5' RACE. Sequencing relied on an Illumina HiSeq 2500. The public reads were run again by TCRdb, first through fastp at Q25 and then through MiXCR, and only productive beta chains were kept. Records with the same CDR3 protein are collapsed into one entry carrying the most frequent genes and DNA. The table for this sample lists some 100,000 distinct CDR3 sequences; about 7.2% of them were counted only once. Over 2.5% of the sample lies in the top ten. The source material was CD4+ T cells sorted from PBMCs, sampled roughly 46 days after the first yellow fever vaccination. These receptors were obtained from a man younger than 30 who received the YFV17D yellow fever vaccine.

This clonotype appeared many times. V gene TRBV19 combines with J gene TRBJ1-2; D remains ambiguous. Germline lookup yields CDR1 LNHDA and CDR2 SQIVND (reference sequence). Trimming took 3 bases from V and 3 from J, leaving 8 bases between them. The CDR3 spans 13 residues. The CDR3 spells CASSMETHYGYTF. For the CDR3, the DNA is TGTGCCAGTAGTATGGAGACCCACTATGGCTACACCTTC.

This clonotype came up many times. V usage is TRBV6-2 or TRBV6-3 and J usage is TRBJ2-7; TRBD1 is a possible D gene (6 bases). Deletions cut 6 bases from V and 3 bases from J, with 12 bases between. The CDR3 is 13 amino acids. Germline assignment: CDR1 MNHEY and CDR2 SVGEGT. The CDR3 DNA is TGTGCCAGCAGACAGGGTCAAGGCTACGAGCAGTACGTC. Amino acids: CASRQGQGYEQYV.

This clonotype was seen many times. The rearrangement links TRBV5-1 to TRBJ1-3; D unresolved. This CDR3 spans 16 amino acids. V lost 0 bases and J lost 5, with 15 bases in between. Germline CDR1 reads SGHRS; CDR2 reads YFSETQ. The CDR3 is CASSLGPESIRNTIYF. In DNA, the CDR3 is TGCGCCAGCAGCTTGGGCCCGGAATCGATAAGAAACACCATATATTTT.

The table lists this clonotype with many counts. The chain combines TRBV24-1 with TRBJ2-3; 7 bases line up with TRBD1. The CDR3 sequence is 14 residues long. Germline CDR1 and CDR2: KGHDR and SFDVKD. J gave up 10 bases and V 6 bases, and 12 bases lay outside the gene matches. The CDR3 is CATSTSEGTAAQYF. The CDR3 DNA follows: TGTGCCACCAGTACCTCTGAGGGGACAGCAGCGCAGTATTTT.

This clonotype was recorded many times. The J gene is TRBJ1-1, the V gene TRBV3-1, with D hard to call. Trimming shortened V by 4 bases and J by 14 bases, and 20 bases separated the two germline ends. Germline V lookup: CDR1 LGHDT, CDR2 YNNKEL (reference sequence). The CDR3 spans 13 residues. The DNA of the CDR3 is TGTGCCAGCAGCCGCCTAGGAGCAGGCAGGCACTTCTTT. Its protein is CASSRLGAGRHFF.

This clonotype has just a few counts. The chain links TRBV6-6 to TRBJ1-2; no clear D. This CDR3 spans 13 amino acids. Germline CDR1 is MNHNY and CDR2 is SVGAGI (reference sequence). The germline V and J ends were trimmed by 6 bases and 3 bases, with 11 bases remaining between them. The CDR3 DNA reads as TGTGCCAGCAGGCCGAGTAAGCACTATGGCTACACCTTC. It codes for CASRPSKHYGYTF.

The sample holds many counts of this clonotype. The rearrangement joins TRBV20-1 to TRBJ1-1, with D perhaps matching TRBD1 (5 bases). The CDR3 contains 14 residues. CDR1 DFQATT and CDR2 SNEGSKA come from the germline V gene (reference sequence). V lost 1 base, J lost 1 base, and 10 bases lay in between. CDR3 sequence: CSARGGPGNTEAFF. The CDR3 DNA follows: TGCAGTGCTAGAGGGGGCCCGGGGAACACTGAAGCTTTCTTT.

This clonotype occurred many times. The chain has TRBV5-1 and TRBJ2-2; D might be TRBD1 (5 bases). This CDR3 region has 14 residues. Trimming removed 0 bases at V and 4 bases at J, with 7 bases between. Germline-derived CDR1 and CDR2 are SGHRS and YFSETQ. The CDR3 DNA follows: TGCGCCAGCAGCTTGGGACAGCGCACCGGGGAGCTGTTTTTT. Translation: CASSLGQRTGELFF.

Turning to this clonotype: A much larger clone differs by one base, so this may be a read error. The chain couples TRBV3-1 to TRBJ2-2; possibly TRBD2 for D (6 bases). Germline V gives CDR1 LGHDT, CDR2 YNNKEL (reference sequence). CDR3 length equals 15 residues. The CDR3 DNA reads TGTGCCGGCAGCCCCTGGGGCGGGGACGCCGGGGAGCTGTTTTTT. It yields the protein CAGSPWGGDAGELFF.

This clonotype was seen just once. A clone one base away is much larger, so this may be a read error. V usage is TRBV5-1 and J usage is TRBJ2-2, with TRBD1 matching over 11 bases. This CDR3 has 15 amino acids. Germline V gives CDR1 SGHRS, CDR2 YFSETQ. The J segment lost 7 bases and the V segment lost 3 bases, leaving 5 bases of the junction unmatched. CDR3 protein: CASSWTGGENGELFF. DNA for the CDR3: TGCGCCAGCAGCTGGACAGGGGGCGAAAACGGGGAGCTGTTTTTT.

This clonotype was counted many times. The rearrangement uses TRBV6-2 or TRBV6-3 and TRBJ1-1; tentative D call: TRBD1 (5 bases). The CDR3 covers 15 residues. Germline V gives CDR1 MNHEY, CDR2 SVGEGT. The V end was cut by 7 bases, the J end by 3 bases, with 18 bases between. The CDR3 reads CASTPNTQGYTEAFF. DNA for the CDR3: TGTGCCAGCACCCCCAACACCCAGGGATACACTGAAGCTTTCTTT.

This clonotype was recorded many times. The V gene is TRBV6-5, the J gene TRBJ1-4; D may be TRBD1 (5 bases). V was shortened by 6 bases and J by 8 bases, with 25 bases between the two germline ends. Germline assignment: CDR1 MNHEY and CDR2 SVGAGI. This CDR3 contains 17 residues. The CDR3 sequence: CASSRTAGGIRGEKLFF. DNA for the CDR3: TGTGCCAGCAGCCGTACGGCCGGGGGGATTCGCGGGGAAAAACTGTTTTTT.

The V call is TRBV7-2, the J call TRBJ1-5, with 7 bases fitting TRBD1. V shed 5 bases and J 7 bases; nucleotides not matched to a gene: 11. CDR3 length equals 15 residues. Germline values: CDR1 SGHTA, CDR2 FQGNSA. In DNA, the CDR3 is TGTGCCAGCAGCACAGGGGACGGGGGGGAGCAGCCCCAGCATTTT. Amino acid sequence: CASSTGDGGEQPQHF.

In its sample, this clonotype was seen many times. The J gene is TRBJ1-1, the V gene TRBV5-1; possibly TRBD1 for D (5 bases). The CDR3 is 13 residues long. CDR1 is SGHRS, CDR2 YFSETQ, per germline. Trimming pared 2 bases from V and 5 bases from J, leaving 10 bases between. The CDR3 DNA reads as TGCGCCAGCAGCTTAGAGGAGGGGACTGAAGCTTTCTTT. Its translation is CASSLEEGTEAFF.

This clonotype was found many times. The chain joins TRBV20-1 to TRBJ2-3, with D possibly called TRBD1 or TRBD2 (5 bases each). Germline V lookup: CDR1 DFQATT, CDR2 SNEGSKA (reference sequence). The CDR3 totals 14 residues. V lost 3 bases and J lost 4, with 14 bases in between. CDR3 in amino acids: CSASWWQGPDTQYF. The CDR3 DNA sequence: TGCAGTGCTAGTTGGTGGCAGGGACCAGATACGCAGTATTTT.

The sample holds many counts of this clonotype. The gene calls are TRBV5-1 and TRBJ2-3; possible D gene TRBD2, 6 bases. The germline CDR1 and CDR2 sequences are SGHRS and YFSETQ. The CDR3 has 12 amino acids. Trimming took 7 bases from V and 3 from J, leaving 9 bases between them. The CDR3 sequence is CASHAGTDTQYF. The CDR3 region has the DNA TGCGCCAGCCACGCGGGAACAGATACGCAGTATTTT.

Many counts were recorded for this clonotype. The chain joins TRBV5-1 to TRBJ2-2; possibly TRBD1 or TRBD2 for D (5 bases each). Trimming took 7 bases from V and 0 from J, leaving 13 bases between them. The CDR3 loop spans 15 amino acids. Germline CDR1 is SGHRS and CDR2 is YFSETQ. The CDR3 is CASGEGFANTGELFF. The CDR3 DNA reads as TGCGCCAGCGGCGAGGGGTTCGCGAACACCGGGGAGCTGTTTTTT.

This clonotype was seen ten or more times. This chain connects TRBV5-1 to TRBJ2-2; TRBD1 might be the D (5 bases). Trimming removed 0 bases at V and 2 bases at J, with 8 bases between. The CDR3 totals 15 residues. CDR1 and CDR2 (germline): SGHRS, YFSETQ. The CDR3 here is CASSLARANTGELFF. DNA of the CDR3: TGCGCCAGCAGCTTGGCCAGGGCAAACACCGGGGAGCTGTTTTTT.

This clonotype has at least ten counts. The gene calls are TRBV2 and TRBJ2-3; a weak D match, TRBD2 (6 bases). The CDR3 is 14 amino acids. Germline lookup yields CDR1 SNHLY and CDR2 FYNNEI. Trimming removed 7 bases from V and 6 bases from J, with 17 bases in between. CDR3 protein: CASNQGLSDDTQYF. CDR3 DNA sequence: TGTGCCAGCAACCAGGGACTTAGTGACGATACGCAGTATTTT.

In its sample, this clonotype was seen many times. The J gene is TRBJ2-3, the V gene TRBV6-5; 9 bases match TRBD2. In germline, CDR1 is MNHEY, CDR2 SVGAGI. V was clipped by 0 bases and J by 3 bases; unmatched bases: 7. This CDR3 is 17 amino acids long. The CDR3 here is CASSYSFSGGRTDTQYF. The DNA for the CDR3 is TGTGCCAGCAGTTACTCCTTCAGCGGGGGGAGGACAGATACGCAGTATTTT.

This clonotype was seen repeatedly, ten times or more. The V gene is TRBV4-3, the J gene TRBJ1-1, with D maybe TRBD1 (6 bases). Trimming pared 2 bases from V and 6 bases from J, leaving 13 bases between. This CDR3 comprises 14 residues. The V gene's germline CDR1 is LGHNA and CDR2 YSLEER. The CDR3 DNA is TGCGCCAGCAGCCAACAGGGGATCGGCGCTGAAGCTTTCTTT. Encoded protein: CASSQQGIGAEAFF.

This clonotype was counted at least ten times. The gene calls are TRBV12-3 or TRBV12-4 and TRBJ1-2, with TRBD1 matching 9 bases. The ends lost 7 bases at V and 8 bases at J; junction bases unmatched: 11. This CDR3 is 14 amino acids long. The chain's CDR3 is CASNLVQGAQGYTF. The CDR3 DNA reads as TGTGCCAGCAACCTGGTACAGGGGGCGCAGGGCTACACCTTC.

This clonotype was observed many times. The chain carries TRBV18 and TRBJ2-5; tentatively, D is TRBD2 (5 bases). CDR3 length equals 12 residues. Germline lookup yields CDR1 KGHSH and CDR2 LQKENI. The V gene lost 4 bases and the J gene lost 9 bases, with 12 bases spanning the gap. The CDR3 DNA is TGTGCCAGCTCACTTCGGGATAAGGCCCAGTACTTC. This translates into CASSLRDKAQYF. The full variable domain, its missing parts supplied by reference TRBV18 and TRBJ2-5, is NAGVMQNPRHLVRRRGQEARLRCSPMKGHSHVYWYRQLPEEGLKFMVYLQKENIIDESGMPKERFSAEFPKEGPSILRIQQVVRGDSAAYFCASSLRDKAQYFGPGTRLLVL.

This clonotype was detected ten times or more. The rearrangement joins TRBV11-2 to TRBJ2-3, with 8 positions matching TRBD2. Germline trimming cut 5 bases from V and 4 bases from J; bases unmatched to any gene: 26. This CDR3 region has 21 residues. The germline V gene has CDR1 SGHAT and CDR2 FQNNGV. CDR3 in amino acids: CASSRPAVAGPTSGAPDTQYF. CDR3 nucleotides: TGTGCCAGCAGCCGCCCGGCCGTAGCGGGACCCACCTCAGGTGCTCCAGATACGCAGTATTTT.

The chain has TRBV23-1 and TRBJ2-7; D uncertain. TRBV23-1 is an ORF for which the function is uncertain. CDR3 length: 17 residues. V dropped 0 bases and J dropped 5 bases, with 20 bases sitting between them. The CDR3 loop is CASSQSSINPTLDEQYV. As DNA, the CDR3 is TGCGCCAGCAGTCAATCGTCGATAAACCCAACATTGGACGAGCAGTACGTC.

This clonotype was seen at least ten times. The genes are TRBV5-8 and TRBJ2-1, with D hard to call. Germline V gene data show CDR1 as SGHTS and CDR2 as YDEGEE. V was pared by 2 bases and J by 15 bases, with 15 bases between. The CDR3 is 12 residues long. Here the CDR3 reads CASSLLLSGAFF. CDR3 coding DNA: TGTGCCAGCAGCTTACTTCTATCCGGAGCGTTCTTC.

This clonotype occurred many times. The V call is TRBV10-3, the J call TRBJ1-5, with TRBD1 as a possible D gene (5 bases). This CDR3 contains 19 residues. Germline CDR1 is ENHRY and CDR2 is SYGVKD. Trimming left V 7 bases short and J 0 bases short, with 25 bases between. The CDR3: CAITGTEKGSRDSNQPQHF. The CDR3, as DNA: TGTGCCATCACCGGGACGGAGAAAGGTAGTAGGGATAGCAATCAGCCCCAGCATTTT.

This clonotype was seen many times. V gene TRBV2 combines with J gene TRBJ2-5; D is possibly TRBD1 (6 bases). Germline V gene data show CDR1 as SNHLY and CDR2 as FYNNEI. Trimming took off 7 bases at V and 5 bases at J, with 17 bases between the two ends. This CDR3 comprises 14 residues. The CDR3 DNA follows: TGTGCCAGCACTCCCTGGCAGGGGCAGGAGACCCAGTACTTC. Translation: CASTPWQGQETQYF. The full variable domain, completed using reference TRBV2 and TRBJ2-5, is EPEVTQTPSHQVTQMGQEVILRCVPISNHLYFYWYRQILGQKVEFLVSFYNNEISEKSEIFDDQFSVERPDGSNFTLKIRSTKLEDSAMYFCASTPWQGQETQYFGPGTRLLVL.

This clonotype was counted many times. The V call is TRBV28, the J call TRBJ2-2; D not certain. This CDR3 has 14 residues. The germline V gene has CDR1 MDHEN and CDR2 SYDVKM. The V end lost 5 bases, the J end lost 2 bases, and 9 bases lay between the germline ends. The CDR3 here is CASSLTHNTGELFF. DNA of the CDR3: TGTGCCAGCAGTCTGACCCATAACACCGGGGAGCTGTTTTTT.